A single T cell receptor (beta chain) is shown here with its context. Primers for the PCR totalled 60 Vbeta and 13 Jbeta. Assay: immunoSEQ multiplex PCR; the TCRdb copy retains only in-frame clones and omits some. The profile shows over 150,000 clones, 77% of them singletons. Germline V gives CDR1 SGHNT, CDR2 YYREEE (reference sequence). The CDR3 loop spans 19 amino acids. The data stem from a study of cytomegalovirus exposure and HLA in healthy donors. The chain recombines TRBV5-4 with TRBJ2-5; TRBD2 matches at 9 bases. Gene TRBJ2-7 matches the end of the DNA better, so the J call may be wrong. Sequenced: PBMCs. The receptor was isolated from a woman between 40 and 50 years old in good health and CMV-seropositive. The chain's CDR3 is CASSLGSAGGATISYEQYF. The CDR3 DNA reads as TGTGCCAGCAGCTTGGGATCAGCGGGGGGCGCGACTATCTCCTACGAGCAGTACTTC.